This entry features one TCR beta chain sequence. Its antigen remains unknown. These data originate in a study of T-cell memory formation after mild COVID-19. Study context: TCR clusters were largely donor specific. Study-wide results and limits: Pre-infection memory harbored some responding clones, suggesting cross-reactive memory joined. CD4+ contracting clones were mainly CM and EM; CD8+ ones, EMRA. Whether day 37 second-wave clones are SARS-CoV-2-specific was not confirmed.

The CDR3 is 17 residues long. V gave up 5 bases and J gave up 0 bases, with 14 bases separating them. TCRdb re-called the 5' RACE reads through MiXCR, storing one row per CDR3 protein. The profile shows 450,000 to 700,000 distinct CDR3 sequences, about 20% of them singletons. The chain recombines TRBV12-3 or TRBV12-4 with TRBJ2-6; a possible D gene is TRBD1 (6 bases). Sequencing was performed on PBMCs or a T cell subset sorted from them (not recorded which). The TCR sequence derives from an adult woman who had mild COVID-19 (a few samples of this study predate the infection). Cell type and time point are not known. In DNA form, the CDR3 reads TGTGCCAGCAGTGAGACAGGCCCCCGCTCTGGGGCCAACGTCCTGACTTTC. It specifies CASSETGPRSGANVLTF.